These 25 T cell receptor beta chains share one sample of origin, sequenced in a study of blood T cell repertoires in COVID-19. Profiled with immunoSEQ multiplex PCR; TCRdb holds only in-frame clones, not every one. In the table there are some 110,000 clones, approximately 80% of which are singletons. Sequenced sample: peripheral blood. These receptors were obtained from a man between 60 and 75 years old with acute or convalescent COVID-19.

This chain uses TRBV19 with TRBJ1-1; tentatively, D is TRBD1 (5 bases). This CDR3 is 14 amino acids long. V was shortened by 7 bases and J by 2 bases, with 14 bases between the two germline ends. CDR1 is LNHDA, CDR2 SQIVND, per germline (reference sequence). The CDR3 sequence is CASTFWGSNTEAFF. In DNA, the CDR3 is TGTGCCAGTACTTTTTGGGGCAGCAACACTGAAGCTTTCTTT.

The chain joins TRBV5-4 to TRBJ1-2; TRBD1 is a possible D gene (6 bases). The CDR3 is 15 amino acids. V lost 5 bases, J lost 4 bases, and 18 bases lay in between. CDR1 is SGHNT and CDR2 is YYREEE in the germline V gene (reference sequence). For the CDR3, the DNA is TGTGCCAGCAGTCAGACAGGACCCGTAGGCTATGGCTACACCTTC. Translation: CASSQTGPVGYGYTF.

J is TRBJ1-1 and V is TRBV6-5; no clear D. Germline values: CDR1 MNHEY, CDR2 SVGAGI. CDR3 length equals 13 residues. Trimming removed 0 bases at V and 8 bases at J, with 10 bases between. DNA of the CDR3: TGTGCCAGCAGTTACTCGAACTCCGCCGAAGCTTTCTTT. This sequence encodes CASSYSNSAEAFF.

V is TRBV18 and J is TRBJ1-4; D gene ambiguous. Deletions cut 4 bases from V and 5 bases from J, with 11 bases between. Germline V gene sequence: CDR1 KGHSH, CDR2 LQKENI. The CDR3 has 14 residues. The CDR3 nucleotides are TGTGCCAGCTCACTGAACCGGAGGAATGAAAAACTGTTTTTT. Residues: CASSLNRRNEKLFF.

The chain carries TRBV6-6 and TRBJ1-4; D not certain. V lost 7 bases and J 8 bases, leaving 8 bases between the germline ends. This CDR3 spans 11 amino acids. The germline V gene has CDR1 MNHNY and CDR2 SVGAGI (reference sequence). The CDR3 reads CASKMAEKLFF. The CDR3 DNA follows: TGTGCCAGCAAGATGGCAGAAAAACTGTTTTTT.

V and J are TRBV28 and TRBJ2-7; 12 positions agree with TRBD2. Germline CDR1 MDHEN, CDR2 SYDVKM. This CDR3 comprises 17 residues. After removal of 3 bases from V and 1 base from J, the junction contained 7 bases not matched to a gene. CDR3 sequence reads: CASSFNLAGGESYEQYF. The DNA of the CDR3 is TGTGCCAGCAGTTTCAACCTAGCGGGAGGGGAGTCCTACGAGCAGTACTTC.

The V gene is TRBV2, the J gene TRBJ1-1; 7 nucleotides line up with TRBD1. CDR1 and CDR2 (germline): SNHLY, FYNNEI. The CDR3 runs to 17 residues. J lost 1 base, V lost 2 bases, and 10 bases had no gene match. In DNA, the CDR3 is TGTGCCAGCAGTGAATTTGGACGGACAGGACCGAACACTGAAGCTTTCTTT. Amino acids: CASSEFGRTGPNTEAFF. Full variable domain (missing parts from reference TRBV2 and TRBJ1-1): EPEVTQTPSHQVTQMGQEVILRCVPISNHLYFYWYRQILGQKVEFLVSFYNNEISEKSEIFDDQFSVERPDGSNFTLKIRSTKLEDSAMYFCASSEFGRTGPNTEAFFGQGTRLTVV.

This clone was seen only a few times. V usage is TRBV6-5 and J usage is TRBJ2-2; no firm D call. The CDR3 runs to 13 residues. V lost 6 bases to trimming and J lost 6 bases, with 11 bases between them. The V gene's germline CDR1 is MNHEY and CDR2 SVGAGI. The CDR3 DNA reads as TGTGCCAGCAGACTAACTATCCCCGGGGAGCTGTTTTTT. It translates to CASRLTIPGELFF.

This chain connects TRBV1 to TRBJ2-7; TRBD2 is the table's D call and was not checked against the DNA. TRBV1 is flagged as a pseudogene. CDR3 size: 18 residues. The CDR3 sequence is CTSSQARLAGGRSGEQYV. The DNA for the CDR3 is TGCACCAGCAGCCAAGCCCGACTAGCGGGAGGCAGGAGCGGCGAGCAGTACGTC.

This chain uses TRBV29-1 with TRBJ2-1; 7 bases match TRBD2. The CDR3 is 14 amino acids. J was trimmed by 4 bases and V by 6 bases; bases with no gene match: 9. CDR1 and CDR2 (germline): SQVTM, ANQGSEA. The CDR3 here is CSVTPQREYNEQFF. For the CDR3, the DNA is TGCAGCGTCACCCCCCAGCGGGAATACAATGAGCAGTTCTTC.

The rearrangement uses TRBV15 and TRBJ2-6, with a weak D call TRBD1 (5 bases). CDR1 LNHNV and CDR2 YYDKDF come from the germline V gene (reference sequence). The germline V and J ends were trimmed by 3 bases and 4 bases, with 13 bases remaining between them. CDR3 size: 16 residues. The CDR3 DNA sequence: TGTGCCACCAGCAGGCCCGGCAGGGTGGGGGCCAACGTCCTGACTTTC. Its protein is CATSRPGRVGANVLTF. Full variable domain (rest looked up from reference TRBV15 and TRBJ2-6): DAMVIQNPRYQVTQFGKPVTLSCSQTLNHNVMYWYQQKSSQAPKLLFHYYDKDFNNEADTPDNFQSRRPNTSFCFLDIRSPGLGDTAMYLCATSRPGRVGANVLTFGAGSRLTVL.

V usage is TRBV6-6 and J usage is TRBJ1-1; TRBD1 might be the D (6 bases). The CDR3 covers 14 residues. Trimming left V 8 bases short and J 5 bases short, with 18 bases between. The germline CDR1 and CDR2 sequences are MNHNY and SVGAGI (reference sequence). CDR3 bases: TGTGCCAGCGGGGTCAAGGGGGAAATAACTGAAGCTTTCTTT. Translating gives CASGVKGEITEAFF.

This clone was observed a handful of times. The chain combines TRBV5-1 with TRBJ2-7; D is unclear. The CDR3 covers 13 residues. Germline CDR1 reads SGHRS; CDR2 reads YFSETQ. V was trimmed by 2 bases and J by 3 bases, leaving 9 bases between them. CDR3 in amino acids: CASSFENIYEQYF. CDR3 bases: TGCGCCAGCAGCTTCGAGAATATCTACGAGCAGTACTTC.

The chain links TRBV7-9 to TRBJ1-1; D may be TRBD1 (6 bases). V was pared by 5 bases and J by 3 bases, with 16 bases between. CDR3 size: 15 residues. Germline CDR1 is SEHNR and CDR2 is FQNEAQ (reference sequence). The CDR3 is CASSRTGIEDTEAFF. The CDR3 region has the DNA TGTGCCAGCAGCCGTACAGGGATTGAGGACACTGAAGCTTTCTTT.

The CDR3 region is CASSLASGTDGYTF. CDR3 coding DNA: TGCGCCAGCAGCTTGGCTTCCGGGACAGATGGCTACACCTTC. The genes are TRBV5-1 and TRBJ1-2, with 7 positions matching TRBD1. Germline trimming cut 0 bases from V and 6 bases from J; bases unmatched to any gene: 5. Germline lookup yields CDR1 SGHRS and CDR2 YFSETQ. The CDR3 has 14 residues.

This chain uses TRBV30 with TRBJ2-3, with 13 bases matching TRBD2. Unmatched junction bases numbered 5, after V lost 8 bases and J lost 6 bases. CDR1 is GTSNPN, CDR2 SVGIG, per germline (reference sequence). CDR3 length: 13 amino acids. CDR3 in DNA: TGTGCCCGCGGACTAGCGGGAGCTGATACGCAGTATTTT. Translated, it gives CARGLAGADTQYF.

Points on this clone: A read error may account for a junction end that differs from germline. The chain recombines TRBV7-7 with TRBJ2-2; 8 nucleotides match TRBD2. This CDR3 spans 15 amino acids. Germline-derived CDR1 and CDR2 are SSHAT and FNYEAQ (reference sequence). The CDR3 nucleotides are TGTGCTAGCAGCTTAGGACGGGAGGGCCTCGGGGAGCTGTTTTTT. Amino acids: CASSLGREGLGELFF.

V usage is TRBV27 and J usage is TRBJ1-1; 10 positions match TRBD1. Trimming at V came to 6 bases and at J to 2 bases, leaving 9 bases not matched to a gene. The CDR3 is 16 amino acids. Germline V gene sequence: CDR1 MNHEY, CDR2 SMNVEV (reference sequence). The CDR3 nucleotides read TGTGCCAGCAGCCTGCTGGGACAGGGGACCAACACTGAAGCTTTCTTT. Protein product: CASSLLGQGTNTEAFF.

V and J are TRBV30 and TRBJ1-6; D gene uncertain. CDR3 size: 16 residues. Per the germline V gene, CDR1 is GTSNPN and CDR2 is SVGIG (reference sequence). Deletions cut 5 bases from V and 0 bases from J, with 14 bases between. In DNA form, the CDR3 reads TGTGCCTGGGGAGCGGGTCTAAGCTCCTATAATTCACCCCTCCACTTT. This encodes CAWGAGLSSYNSPLHF.

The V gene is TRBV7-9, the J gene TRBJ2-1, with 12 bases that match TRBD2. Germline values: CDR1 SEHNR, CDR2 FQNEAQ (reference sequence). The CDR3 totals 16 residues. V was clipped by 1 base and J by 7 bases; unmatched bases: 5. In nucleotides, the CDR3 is TGTGCCAGCAGCTTAGTACTAGCGGGAGGTTCTAATGAGCAGTTCTTC. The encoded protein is CASSLVLAGGSNEQFF.

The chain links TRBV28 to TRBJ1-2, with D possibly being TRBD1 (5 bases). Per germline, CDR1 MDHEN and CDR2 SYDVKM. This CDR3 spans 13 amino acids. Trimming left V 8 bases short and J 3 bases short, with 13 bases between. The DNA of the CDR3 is TGTGCCAGCGGGGGGAGGGCTTACTATGGCTACACCTTC. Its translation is CASGGRAYYGYTF.

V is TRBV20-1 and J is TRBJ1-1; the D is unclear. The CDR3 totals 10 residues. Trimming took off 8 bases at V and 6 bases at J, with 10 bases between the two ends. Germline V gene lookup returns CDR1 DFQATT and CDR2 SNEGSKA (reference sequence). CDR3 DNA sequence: TGCAGTTGCTCTATACCTGAAGCTTTCTTT. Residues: CSCSIPEAFF.

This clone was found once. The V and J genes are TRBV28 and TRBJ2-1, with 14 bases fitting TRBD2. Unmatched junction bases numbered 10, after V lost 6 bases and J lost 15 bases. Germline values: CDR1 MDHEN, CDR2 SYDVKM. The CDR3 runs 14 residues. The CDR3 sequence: CASRTGTSGSFVFF. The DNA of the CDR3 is TGTGCCAGCAGGACTGGGACTAGCGGGAGTTTTGTGTTCTTC.

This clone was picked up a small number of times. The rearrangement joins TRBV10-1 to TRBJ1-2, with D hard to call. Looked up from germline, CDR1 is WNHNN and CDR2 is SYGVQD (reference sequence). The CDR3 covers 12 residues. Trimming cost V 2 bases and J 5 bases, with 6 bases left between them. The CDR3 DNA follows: TGCGCCAGCAGTGAGAACGGGTATGGCTACACCTTC. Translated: CASSENGYGYTF.

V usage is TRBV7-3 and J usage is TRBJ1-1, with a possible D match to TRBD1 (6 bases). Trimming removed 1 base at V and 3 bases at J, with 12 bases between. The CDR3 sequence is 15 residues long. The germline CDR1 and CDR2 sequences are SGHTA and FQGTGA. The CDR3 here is CASSLIRAGDTEAFF. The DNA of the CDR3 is TGTGCCAGCAGCTTAATTAGGGCAGGGGACACTGAAGCTTTCTTT.